The present T cell receptor (beta chain) was sequenced within a study of T cells in Graves' hyperthyroidism and ophthalmopathy. Regarding the study as a whole: Blood also carried most thyroid clonotypes expanded above 0.001. Onset of ophthalmopathy came a median approximately 6.8 months after the model predicted it.

TCR beta CDR3 regions were amplified from RNA transcripts. A set of HTBI primers served as the primers for a first-round RT-PCR of the TCR CDR3. From the multiplex PCR reads, TCRdb called clonotypes with MiXCR, one entry per CDR3 protein. This sample has around 620,000 distinct CDR3 sequences, with approximately 44% found just once. This clonotype was observed at least ten times. The antigen is unknown. Investigators excluded patients with uncontrolled infection, other autoimmune disease, pregnancy or lactation. Trimming removed 4 bases from V and 4 bases from J; junction bases left unmatched: 14. The germline gives CDR1 SEHNR, CDR2 FQNEAQ (reference sequence). This CDR3 contains 17 residues.

The source is an adult woman with Graves' disease, either hyperthyroidism or ophthalmopathy (not recorded which). Sequencing used peripheral blood or thyroid tissue (not recorded which). This chain uses TRBV7-9 with TRBJ2-7; 9 bases agree with TRBD2. The CDR3 protein is CASSSFVLRGRDYEQYF. DNA of the CDR3: TGTGCCAGCAGCTCCTTTGTCCTACGCGGGAGGGATTACGAGCAGTACTTC.